Below, one TCR beta chain is given with its context. The antigen remains undetermined. This specimen belongs to a study of OX40 agonist ivuxolimab in advanced cancers. Study-wide background: Ivuxolimab, an agonistic anti-OX40 (CD134) antibody, was given to patients.

General study points: The antigens recognized by the expanded peripheral T cells, that is their antigen specificity, were not determined. At 0.1 to 3.0 mg/kg, CD4+ and CD8+ blood T cells expanded clonally by week 6. Nonresponders, in some cases, also had low normalized T-cell clonal expansion.

This table comes from immunoSEQ multiplex PCR, and its TCRdb copy is limited to in-frame clones, with some not included. The sample has about 59,000 clones; around 85% are singletons. Trimming cost V 5 bases and J 1 base, with 12 bases left between them. Per germline, CDR1 SEHNR and CDR2 FQNEAQ (reference sequence). The CDR3 runs to 14 residues. This clonotype originated in an adult with an advanced solid tumor such as melanoma, head and neck, liver or kidney cancer. Sequenced material: CD4+ or CD8+ T cells sorted from blood, taken in a trial of the OX40 agonist ivuxolimab. This chain links TRBV7-9 with TRBJ2-7, with D possibly TRBD1 on 6 matching bases. CDR3: CASSNPGVSYEQYF. The CDR3 region has the DNA TGTGCCAGCAGCAACCCAGGGGTTTCCTACGAGCAGTACTTC.